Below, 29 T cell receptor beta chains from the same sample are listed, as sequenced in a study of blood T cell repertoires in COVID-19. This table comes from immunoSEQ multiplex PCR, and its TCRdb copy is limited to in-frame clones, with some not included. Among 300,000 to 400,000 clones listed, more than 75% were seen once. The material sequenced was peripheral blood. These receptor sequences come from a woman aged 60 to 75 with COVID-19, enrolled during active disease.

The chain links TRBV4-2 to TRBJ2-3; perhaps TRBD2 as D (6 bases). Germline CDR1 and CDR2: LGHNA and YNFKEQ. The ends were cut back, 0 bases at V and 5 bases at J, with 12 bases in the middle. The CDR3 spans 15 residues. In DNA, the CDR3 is TGTGCCAGCAGCCAAGAAGCCTACGGGGGAGATACGCAGTATTTT. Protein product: CASSQEAYGGDTQYF.

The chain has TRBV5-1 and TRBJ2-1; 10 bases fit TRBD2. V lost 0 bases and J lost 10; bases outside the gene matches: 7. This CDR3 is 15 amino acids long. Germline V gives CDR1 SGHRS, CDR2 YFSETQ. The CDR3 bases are TGCGCCAGCAGCTTGGACAGCGGGGGGGCTCGAGAGCAGTTCTTC. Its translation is CASSLDSGGAREQFF.

The CDR3 is CASSSGGGDRFSFYNSPLHF. The CDR3 DNA is TGCGCCAGCAGCTCCGGTGGTGGGGACAGGTTTTCGTTTTATAATTCACCCCTCCACTTT. The J gene is TRBJ1-6, the V gene TRBV5-1; 8 bases are shared with TRBD1. CDR1 and CDR2 from the germline V gene are SGHRS and YFSETQ. This CDR3 has 20 amino acids. The ends lost 3 bases at V and 4 bases at J; junction bases unmatched: 18.

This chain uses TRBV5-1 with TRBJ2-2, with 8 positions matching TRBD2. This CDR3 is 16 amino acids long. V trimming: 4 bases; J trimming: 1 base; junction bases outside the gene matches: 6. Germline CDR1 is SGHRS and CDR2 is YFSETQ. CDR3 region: CASSEPLAGNTGELFF. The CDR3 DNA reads TGCGCCAGCAGCGAACCTCTAGCGGGGAACACCGGGGAGCTGTTTTTT.

DNA of the CDR3: TGTGCCAGCAGTAGGGGACAGGGGTGGAATGAGCAGTTCTTC. It yields the protein CASSRGQGWNEQFF. J is TRBJ2-1 and V is TRBV6-5, with 10 nucleotides matching TRBD1. Germline V gives CDR1 MNHEY, CDR2 SVGAGI. With 5 bases clipped from V and 7 bases from J, the junction kept 5 bases outside the gene matches. There are 14 residues in the CDR3.

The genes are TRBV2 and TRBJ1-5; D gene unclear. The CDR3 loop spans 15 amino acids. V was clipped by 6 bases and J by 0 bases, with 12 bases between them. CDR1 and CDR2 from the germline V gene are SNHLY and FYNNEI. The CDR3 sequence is CASRWSKYSNQPQHF. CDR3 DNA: TGTGCCAGCAGGTGGTCTAAATATAGCAATCAGCCCCAGCATTTT. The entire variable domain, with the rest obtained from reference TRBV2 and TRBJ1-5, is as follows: EPEVTQTPSHQVTQMGQEVILRCVPISNHLYFYWYRQILGQKVEFLVSFYNNEISEKSEIFDDQFSVERPDGSNFTLKIRSTKLEDSAMYFCASRWSKYSNQPQHFGDGTRLSIL.

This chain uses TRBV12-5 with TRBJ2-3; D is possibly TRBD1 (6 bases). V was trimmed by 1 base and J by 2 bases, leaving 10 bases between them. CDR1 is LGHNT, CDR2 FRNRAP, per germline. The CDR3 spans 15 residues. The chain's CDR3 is CASGLGTAPTDTQYF. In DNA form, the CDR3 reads TGTGCTAGTGGTTTGGGGACAGCCCCCACAGATACGCAGTATTTT.

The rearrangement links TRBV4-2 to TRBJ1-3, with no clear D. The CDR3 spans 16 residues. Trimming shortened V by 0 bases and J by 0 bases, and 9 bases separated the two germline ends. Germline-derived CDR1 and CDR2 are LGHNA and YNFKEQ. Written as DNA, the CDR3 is TGTGCCAGCAGCCAAGAGTACACCCGCTCTGGAAACACCATATATTTT. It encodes CASSQEYTRSGNTIYF.

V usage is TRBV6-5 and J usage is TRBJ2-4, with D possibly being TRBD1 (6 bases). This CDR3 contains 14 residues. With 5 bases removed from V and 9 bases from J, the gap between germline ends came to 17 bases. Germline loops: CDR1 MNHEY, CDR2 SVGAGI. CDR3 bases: TGTGCCAGCAGTACCCGGGACACCGTGTTCATTCAGTACTTC. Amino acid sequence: CASSTRDTVFIQYF.

This CDR3 reads CASTQDRPRLGTEAFF. The CDR3, as DNA: TGTGCCAGCACCCAAGACAGGCCTCGGTTGGGCACTGAAGCTTTCTTT. The V call is TRBV2, the J call TRBJ1-1; perhaps TRBD1 as D (6 bases). The germline gives CDR1 SNHLY, CDR2 FYNNEI. This CDR3 comprises 16 residues. The V end lost 7 bases, the J end lost 4 bases, and 22 bases lay between the germline ends.

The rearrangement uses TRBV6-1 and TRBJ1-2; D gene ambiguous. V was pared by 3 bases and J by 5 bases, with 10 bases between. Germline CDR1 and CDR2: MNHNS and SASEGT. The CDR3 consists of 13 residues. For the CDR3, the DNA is TGTGCCAGCAGTGATATCGGAGGATATGGCTACACCTTC. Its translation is CASSDIGGYGYTF.

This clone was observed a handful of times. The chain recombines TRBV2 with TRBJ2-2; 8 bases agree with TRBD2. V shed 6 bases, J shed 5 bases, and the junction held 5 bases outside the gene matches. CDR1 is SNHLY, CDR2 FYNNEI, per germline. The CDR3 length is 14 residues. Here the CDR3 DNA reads TGTGCCAGCAGAATTAAGCGGGGGACCGGGGAGCTGTTTTTT. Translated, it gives CASRIKRGTGELFF.

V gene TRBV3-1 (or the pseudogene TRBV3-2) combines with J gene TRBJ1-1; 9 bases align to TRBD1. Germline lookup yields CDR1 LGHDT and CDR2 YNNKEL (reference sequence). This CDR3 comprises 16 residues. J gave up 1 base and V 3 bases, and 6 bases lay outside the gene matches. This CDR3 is CASSQGDREWNTEAFF. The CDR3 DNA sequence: TGTGCCAGCAGCCAGGGGGACAGGGAGTGGAACACTGAAGCTTTCTTT.

CDR3 sequence: CASSAGGRGGLSEQFF. CDR3 nucleotides: TGTGCCAGCAGTGCCGGCGGGCGGGGGGGCCTAAGTGAGCAGTTCTTC. J is TRBJ2-1 and V is TRBV25-1; the match to TRBD2 covers 9 bases. The CDR3 consists of 16 residues. Germline assignment: CDR1 MGHDK and CDR2 SYGVNS. V trimming: 4 bases; J trimming: 9 bases; junction bases outside the gene matches: 13.

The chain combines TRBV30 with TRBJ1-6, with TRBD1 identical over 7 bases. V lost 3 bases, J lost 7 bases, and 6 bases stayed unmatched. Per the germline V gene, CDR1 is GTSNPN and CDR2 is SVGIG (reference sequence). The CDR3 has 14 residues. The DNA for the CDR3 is TGTGCCTGGAGCGCCGGGACAGCCAATTCACCCCTCCACTTT. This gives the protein CAWSAGTANSPLHF.

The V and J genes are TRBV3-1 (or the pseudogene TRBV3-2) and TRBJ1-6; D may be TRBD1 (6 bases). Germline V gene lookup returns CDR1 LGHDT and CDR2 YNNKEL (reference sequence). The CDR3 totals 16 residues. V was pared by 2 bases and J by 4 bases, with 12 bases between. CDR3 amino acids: CASSQSWTAYNSPLHF. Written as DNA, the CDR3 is TGTGCCAGCAGCCAAAGTTGGACAGCTTATAATTCACCCCTCCACTTT.

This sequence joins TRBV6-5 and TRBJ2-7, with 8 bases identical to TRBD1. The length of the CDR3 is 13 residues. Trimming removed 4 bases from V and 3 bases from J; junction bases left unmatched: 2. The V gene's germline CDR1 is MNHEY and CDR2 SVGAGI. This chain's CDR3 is CASSSTGVYEQYF. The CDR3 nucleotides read TGTGCCAGCAGTTCGACAGGGGTCTACGAGCAGTACTTC.

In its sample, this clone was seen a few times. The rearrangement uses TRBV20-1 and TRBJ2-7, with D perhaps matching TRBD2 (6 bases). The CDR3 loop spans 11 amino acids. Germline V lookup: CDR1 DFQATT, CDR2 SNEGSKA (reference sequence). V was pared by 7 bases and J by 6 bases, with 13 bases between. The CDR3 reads CSVSTSTEQYF. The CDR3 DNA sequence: TGCAGTGTTTCGACTAGTACCGAGCAGTACTTC.

The CDR3 bases are TGTGCCAGCAGGGAACCTCAGGGGGGCTACACCTTC. Translation gives CASREPQGGYTF. The V call is TRBV7-3, the J call TRBJ1-2; tentative D call: TRBD1 (6 bases). The ends were cut back, 6 bases at V and 8 bases at J, with 13 bases in the middle. CDR3 length: 12 amino acids. In germline, CDR1 is SGHTA, CDR2 FQGTGA.

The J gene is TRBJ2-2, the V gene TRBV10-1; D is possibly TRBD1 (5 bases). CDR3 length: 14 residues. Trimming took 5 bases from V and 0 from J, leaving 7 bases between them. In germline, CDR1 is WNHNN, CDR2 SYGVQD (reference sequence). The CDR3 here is CASSRQTNTGELFF. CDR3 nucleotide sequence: TGCGCCAGCAGTAGACAGACGAACACCGGGGAGCTGTTTTTT.

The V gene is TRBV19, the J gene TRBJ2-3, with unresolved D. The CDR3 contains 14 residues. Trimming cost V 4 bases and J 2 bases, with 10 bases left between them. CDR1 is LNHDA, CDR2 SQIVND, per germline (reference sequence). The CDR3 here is CASSTIIITDTQYF. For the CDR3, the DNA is TGTGCCAGTAGTACTATAATAATCACAGATACGCAGTATTTT.

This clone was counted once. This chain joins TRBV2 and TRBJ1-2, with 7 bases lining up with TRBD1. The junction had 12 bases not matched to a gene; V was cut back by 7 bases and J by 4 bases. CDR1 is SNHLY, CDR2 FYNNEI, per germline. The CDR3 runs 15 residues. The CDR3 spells CASMKERQGGYGYTF. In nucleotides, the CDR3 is TGTGCCAGCATGAAAGAAAGACAGGGTGGCTATGGCTACACCTTC.

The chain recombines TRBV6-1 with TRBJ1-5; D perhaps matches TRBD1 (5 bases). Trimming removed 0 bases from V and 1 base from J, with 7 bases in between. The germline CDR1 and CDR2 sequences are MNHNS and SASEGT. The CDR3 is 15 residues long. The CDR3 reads CASSEAGGSNQPQHF. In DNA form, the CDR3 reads TGTGCCAGCAGTGAAGCGGGGGGGAGCAATCAGCCCCAGCATTTT.

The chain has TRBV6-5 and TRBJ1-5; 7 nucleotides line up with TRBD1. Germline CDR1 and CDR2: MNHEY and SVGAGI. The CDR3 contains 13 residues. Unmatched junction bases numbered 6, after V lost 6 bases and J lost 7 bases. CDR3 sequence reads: CASSITGAQPQHF. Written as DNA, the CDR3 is TGTGCCAGCAGCATTACAGGGGCCCAGCCCCAGCATTTT.

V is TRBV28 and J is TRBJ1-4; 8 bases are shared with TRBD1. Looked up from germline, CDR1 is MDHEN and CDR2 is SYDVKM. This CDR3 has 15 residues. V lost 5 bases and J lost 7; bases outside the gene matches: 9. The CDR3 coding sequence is TGTGCCAGCAGTGCCCGACAGGGGCAAAGTGAAAAACTGTTTTTT. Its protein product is CASSARQGQSEKLFF.

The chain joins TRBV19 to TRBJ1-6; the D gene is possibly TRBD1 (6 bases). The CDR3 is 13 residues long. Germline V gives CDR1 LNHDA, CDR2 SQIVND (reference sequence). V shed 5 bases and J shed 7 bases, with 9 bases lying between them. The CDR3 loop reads CASSGQLNSPLHF. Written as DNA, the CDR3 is TGTGCCAGTAGTGGACAGTTAAATTCACCCCTCCACTTT.

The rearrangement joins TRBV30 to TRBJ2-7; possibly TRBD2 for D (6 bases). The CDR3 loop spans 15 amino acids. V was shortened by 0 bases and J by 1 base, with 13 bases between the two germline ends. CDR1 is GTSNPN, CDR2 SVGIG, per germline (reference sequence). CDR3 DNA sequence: TGTGCCTGGAGTGTGCCGGGGGACGGGTCCTACGAGCAGTACTTC. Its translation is CAWSVPGDGSYEQYF.

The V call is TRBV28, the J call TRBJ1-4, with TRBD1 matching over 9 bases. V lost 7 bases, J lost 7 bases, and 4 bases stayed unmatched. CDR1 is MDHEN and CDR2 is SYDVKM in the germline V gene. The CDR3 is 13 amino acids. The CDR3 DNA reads TGTGCCAGCACCCGGACAGGGGTTGAAAAACTGTTTTTT. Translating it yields CASTRTGVEKLFF. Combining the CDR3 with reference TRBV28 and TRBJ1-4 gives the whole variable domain DVKVTQSSRYLVKRTGEKVFLECVQDMDHENMFWYRQDPGLGLRLIYFSYDVKMKEKGDIPEGYSVSREKKERFSLILESASTNQTSMYLCASTRTGVEKLFFGSGTQLSVL.

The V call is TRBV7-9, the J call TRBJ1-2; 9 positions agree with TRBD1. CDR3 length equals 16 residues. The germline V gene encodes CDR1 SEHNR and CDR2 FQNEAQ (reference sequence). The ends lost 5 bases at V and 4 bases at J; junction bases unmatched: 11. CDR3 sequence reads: CASSQLQGAQVYGYTF. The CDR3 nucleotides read TGTGCCAGCAGCCAATTACAGGGGGCGCAGGTCTATGGCTACACCTTC.